One T cell receptor (beta chain) is described in this entry. Its cognate antigen is unknown. V lost 6 bases, J lost 10 bases, and 21 bases lay in between. The CDR3 contains 15 residues. The germline gives CDR1 ENHRY, CDR2 SYGVKD. The sample belongs to a study of persistence of HIV-infected CD4 T cells. This was the immunoSEQ version 4 assay in survey mode. Data came from immunoSEQ multiplex PCR; TCRdb stores just in-frame clones and leaves some out. Among about 48,000 clones listed, about 81% were seen once. Lysates of CMV-infected fibroblasts at roughly 10 ug/mL stimulated these cells. CD40L-negative CD69-negative CD45RO-high memory CD4+ T cells were sorted as populations depleted of antigen-responding cells. CD4+ T cell counts exceeded 400 cells/uL; CMV serology was positive.

The rearrangement joins TRBV10-3 to TRBJ1-4; no clear D gene. This clonotype was sampled from an adult man with HIV who was CMV-seropositive. The specimen comprised CD4+ T cells sorted from PBMCs after roughly 18-hour stimulation, sampled from a patient who received antiretroviral therapy. The CDR3 region is CAISQTAQAYGKLFF. The CDR3 bases are TGTGCCATCAGCCAGACCGCGCAGGCTTATGGAAAACTGTTTTTT.